This T cell receptor (beta chain) was found in a study of blood T cell repertoires in COVID-19. As for the study in general: There were acute and convalescent COVID-19 samples, and they came from the United States, Italy and Spain. T cells, B-cell-depleted T cells, or PBMCs supplied cDNA or gDNA.

The V segment lost 0 bases and the J segment 6 bases; nucleotides outside the gene matches: 3. Germline CDR1 SGHKS, CDR2 YYEKEE (reference sequence). This CDR3 has 16 amino acids. In the study's own analysis: Reference gene primer amplification gave estimated nucleated cell counts. Some clones are missing from TCRdb's copy, which holds only in-frame ones; the method was immunoSEQ multiplex PCR. That table gives V, J and clone size, and the DNA gave D and trimming. The table has 220,000 or so clones, roughly 80% seen once. The sequenced sample consisted of peripheral blood. V gene TRBV5-5 combines with J gene TRBJ2-2; 12 bases match TRBD2. This receptor was taken from a woman in her twenties or thirties who had recovered from COVID-19. The CDR3 nucleotides are TGTGCCAGCAGCTTGGGACTAGCGGGAGATGCCGGGGAGCTGTTTTTT. Protein sequence: CASSLGLAGDAGELFF.